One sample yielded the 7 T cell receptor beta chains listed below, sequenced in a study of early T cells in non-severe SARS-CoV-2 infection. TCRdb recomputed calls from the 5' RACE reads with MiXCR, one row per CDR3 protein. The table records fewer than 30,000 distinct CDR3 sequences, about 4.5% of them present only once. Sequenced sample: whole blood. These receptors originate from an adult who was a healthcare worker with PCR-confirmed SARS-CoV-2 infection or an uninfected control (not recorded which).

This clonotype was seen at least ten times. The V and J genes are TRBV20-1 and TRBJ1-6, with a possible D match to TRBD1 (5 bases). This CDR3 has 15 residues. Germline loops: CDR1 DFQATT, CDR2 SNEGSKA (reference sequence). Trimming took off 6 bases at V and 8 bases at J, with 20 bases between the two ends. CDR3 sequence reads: CSAKSPGQGYSPLHF. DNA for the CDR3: TGCAGTGCAAAGAGTCCCGGGCAGGGATATTCACCCCTCCACTTT.

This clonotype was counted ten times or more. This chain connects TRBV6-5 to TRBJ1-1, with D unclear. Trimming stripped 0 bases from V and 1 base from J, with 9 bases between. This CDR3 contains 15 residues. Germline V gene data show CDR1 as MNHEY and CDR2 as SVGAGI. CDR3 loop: CASSYSTRGNTEAFF. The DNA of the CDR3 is TGTGCCAGCAGTTACTCGACACGAGGGAACACTGAAGCTTTCTTT.

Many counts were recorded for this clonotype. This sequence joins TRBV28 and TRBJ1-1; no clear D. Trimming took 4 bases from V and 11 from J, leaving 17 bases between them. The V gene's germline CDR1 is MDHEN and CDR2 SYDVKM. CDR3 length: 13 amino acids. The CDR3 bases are TGTGCCAGCAGTTCGTTTCCCCATGTGTGGGCTTTCTTT. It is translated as CASSSFPHVWAFF.

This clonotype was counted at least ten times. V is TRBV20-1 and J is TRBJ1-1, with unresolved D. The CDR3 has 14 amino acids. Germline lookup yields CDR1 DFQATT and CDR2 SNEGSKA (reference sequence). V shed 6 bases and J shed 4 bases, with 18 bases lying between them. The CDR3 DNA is TGCAGTGCCAAACTTCCCGACCCGCGCACTGAAGCTTTCTTT. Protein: CSAKLPDPRTEAFF.

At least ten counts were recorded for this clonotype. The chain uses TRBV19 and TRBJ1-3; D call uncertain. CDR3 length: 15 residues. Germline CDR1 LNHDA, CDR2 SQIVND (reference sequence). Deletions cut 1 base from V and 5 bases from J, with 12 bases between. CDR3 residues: CASSIGGLQRNTIYF. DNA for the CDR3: TGTGCCAGTAGTATAGGCGGCCTCCAGCGAAACACCATATATTTT.

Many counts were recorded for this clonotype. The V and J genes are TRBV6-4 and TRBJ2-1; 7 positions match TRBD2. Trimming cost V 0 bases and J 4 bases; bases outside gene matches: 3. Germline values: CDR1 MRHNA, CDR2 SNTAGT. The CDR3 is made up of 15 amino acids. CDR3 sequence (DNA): TGTGCCAGCAGTGACTCGGCTAGCGGATACAATGAGCAGTTCTTC. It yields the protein CASSDSASGYNEQFF.

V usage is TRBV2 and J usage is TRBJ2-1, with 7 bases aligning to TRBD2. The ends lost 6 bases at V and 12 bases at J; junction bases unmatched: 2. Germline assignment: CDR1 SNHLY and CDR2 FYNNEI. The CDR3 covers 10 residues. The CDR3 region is CASRREVQFF. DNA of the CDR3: TGTGCCAGCAGACGGGAGGTGCAGTTCTTC.